This T cell receptor beta chain was sequenced in a study of response to subunit inactivated influenza vaccine. Study outcomes and limitations: T cells newly recruited by each seasonal influenza vaccination are few, the authors suggested.

Germline V CDR1 and CDR2: SGHRS, YFSETQ. The CDR3 runs 14 residues. Losses at the gene ends were 3 bases for V and 2 bases for J; bases not matched to a gene: 4. A remark on this clonotype: Its antigen remains unidentified.

TCRdb redid the calling of the RT-PCR reads with MiXCR, one entry per CDR3 protein. The sample records 400,000 to 550,000 distinct CDR3 sequences, around 25% being singletons. The chain joins TRBV5-1 to TRBJ2-5; 7 nucleotides match TRBD2. Sample: CD4+ T cells sorted from PBMCs, taken 4 to 6 days after vaccination. The receptor was derived from a man between 45 and 60 years old who received an inactivated influenza vaccine. The CDR3 protein is CASSSAGHQETQYF. Written as DNA, the CDR3 is TGCGCCAGCAGCTCAGCGGGGCATCAAGAGACCCAGTACTTC.